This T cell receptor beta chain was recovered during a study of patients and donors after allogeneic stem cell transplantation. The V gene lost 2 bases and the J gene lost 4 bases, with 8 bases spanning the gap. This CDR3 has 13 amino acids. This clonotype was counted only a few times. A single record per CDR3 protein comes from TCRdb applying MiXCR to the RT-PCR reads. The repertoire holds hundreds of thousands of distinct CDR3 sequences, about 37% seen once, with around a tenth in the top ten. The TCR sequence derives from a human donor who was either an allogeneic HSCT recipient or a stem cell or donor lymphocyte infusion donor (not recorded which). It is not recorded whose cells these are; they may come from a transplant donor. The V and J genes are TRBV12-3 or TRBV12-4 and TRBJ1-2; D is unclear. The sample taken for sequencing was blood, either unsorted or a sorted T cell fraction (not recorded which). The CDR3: CASSLTELYGYTF. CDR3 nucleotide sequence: TGTGCCAGCAGTTTAACAGAGCTCTATGGCTACACCTTC.